Listed below are T cell receptor beta chains from one sample, sequenced in a study of T cell responses to AZD1222 COVID-19 vaccine. Profiled with immunoSEQ multiplex PCR; TCRdb holds only in-frame clones, not every one. There are approximately 180,000 clones in the sample; approximately 88% occur only once, and 1.5% to 2% lies in the top ten. This material consisted of peripheral blood, taken on day 0 of AZD1222 vaccination. These receptors originate from an adult in good health. The conserved cysteine and the conserved F or W are not part of the CDR3 here. Fields, in order: V gene, CDR3 protein.

>TRBV5-1
ASSTRGLEEKLF
>TRBV28
ASSYMGQNTEAF
>TRBV6-5
ASSYSGQGRGYT
>TRBV28
ASSKNVLAGAPAGETQY
>TRBV2
ASSETSGAYNEQF
>TRBV6-4
ASSPAAGGTDTQY
>TRBV7-6
ASSLLSGGTGKQPQH
>TRBV30
AWSVRQVITGELF
>TRBV18
ASSPRQGGTDTQY
>TRBV7-2
ASSLLGTTYQETQY